This entry is about one T cell receptor (beta chain). Per germline, CDR1 MNHEY and CDR2 SVGAGI. Trimming cost V 2 bases and J 9 bases, with 13 bases left between them. This CDR3 has 13 amino acids. This entry comes from a study of T cells in Graves' hyperthyroidism and ophthalmopathy. What was amplified from RNA transcripts were TCR beta CDR3 regions. The HTBI primer set drove a first-round RT-PCR of the TCR CDR3. TCRdb redid the calling of the multiplex PCR reads with MiXCR, one entry per CDR3 protein. Here the sample spans more than 95,000 distinct CDR3 sequences, approximately 50% being singletons. The V call is TRBV6-5, the J call TRBJ1-1; D is possibly TRBD1 (6 bases). The sequence was collected from a man in his forties with Graves' hyperthyroidism. Sequenced input: blood. The DNA of the CDR3 is TGTGCCAGCAGTTACGACAGGAACACGAAAGCTTTCTTT. This codes for CASSYDRNTKAFF.